This entry describes one T cell receptor beta chain. What this receptor recognizes is not known. Base qualities are missing; no much larger clone stands one base away. These data are taken from a study of cytomegalovirus exposure and HLA in healthy donors (dated by TCRdb to the late 2010s). About the investigation overall: In an earlier analysis of some 550 of the donors, approximately 300 Gb of sequence data and just under 120 million unique TCR beta sequences from about 179 million T cells were reported. The study combined high-throughput TCR immunosequencing, statistical association of individual TCRs with disease status, and machine learning to predict cytomegalovirus infection status. The number of donors typed differed by locus, with roughly 629-640 for A, B, C, DRB1 and DQB1, roughly 520 for DQA1, approximately 580 for DPA1, and 450 to 480 for DPB1. An early release covering just under 650 HLA-typed donors comprised approximately 290 gigabases of sequencing data and about 90 million unique TCR sequences. Rather than using new phenotypic data, the later analysis identified candidate immune exposures from TCR beta sequences and from how often those sequences occurred across donors. Of the 300 to 450 genotyped donors, about 80% fell in the genetic ancestry cluster associated with self-reported Caucasian donors. Besides the first cohort of under 700 subjects, a separate validation cohort made up of around 120 different subjects was used. A later analysis re-analyzed previously published TCR beta repertoires from 650 to 800 donors and added high-resolution HLA genotyping to study TCR occurrence patterns. In an earlier analysis of roughly 600 of the donors, high-throughput TCR beta sequencing was used to judge whether each TCR beta V gene segment behaved as functional or pseudogenic. A later genetic analysis used genome-wide SNP genotypes for about three fifths of the roughly 700 donors, treating that subset as a discovery cohort. Both class I and class II loci were covered by HLA typing, at four-digit resolution. Donor age, sex, ethnicity and CMV serostatus were collected together with the repertoire data. All discovery cohort repertoires had been generated on a single sequencing platform. Among 398 genotyped donors of the cohort, an average of approximately 250,000 unique TCR beta nucleotide sequences were sequenced per donor, about a sixth of them non-productive. Four or five DR-DQ haplotypes were treated as single units for association and clustering because of strong linkage in the cohort. The T cell repertoires of roughly 660 subjects were profiled by immunosequencing and related to cytomegalovirus serostatus. The study aimed to test whether signatures of past pathogen exposure could be identified by cataloging public T cell receptors.

The cohort comprised 550 to 700 healthy bone marrow donors. At the time of sampling, every cohort member was nominally healthy, though immune exposures that went unrecorded were likely present. The donor tested CMV seronegative, placing the donor among the roughly 340 seronegative members of the cohort. A peripheral blood sample was provided by each donor, and peripheral blood mononuclear cells were used for TCR beta sequencing. Genomic DNA was extracted from the blood cell samples with the Qiagen DNeasy Blood Extraction Kit. V and J are trimmed by 5 bases and 0 bases, and the gene matches miss 5 bases of the junction. From its cysteine to its phenylalanine, the CDR3 spans 15 amino acids. Only the CDR3 region is kept as DNA, spanning 45 bases read in frame from base 1. The germline V gene gives CDR1 as SNHLY and CDR2 as FYNNEI. Here is what the overall study found, with its caveats: A later analysis associated 15,000 to 20,000 TCR beta sequences with specific HLA alleles at a false discovery rate of 0.05. This cohort had only TCR beta chains sequenced, and the lack of alpha or paired-chain data limited which features could be detected. CMV serostatus was the only immune exposure information available for the cohort. Broadly in line with IMGT annotations, most TCR beta V segments showed up in productive rearrangements about 90% or about 30% of the time in an earlier analysis of approximately 640 of the donors. Compared with the roughly 710-donor mean, donors in an Asian-associated ancestry cluster had fewer N-insertions in productive TCRs, according to a later genetic analysis. The authors suggested that the approach could potentially be generalized to other disease states and immunological phenotypes. Presence/absence analyses assumed roughly uniform sequencing depth across donors, an assumption that may not hold. HLA typing was unavailable for some donors at each locus, so association tests used only the typed subset. In a later analysis, the rate of TCR association differed among HLA loci, with DRB1 alleles having the most associated TCRs and HLA-C alleles having the fewest. Because counts were too low, roughly 17 rarely observed V segments, including chromosome 9 orphons, were left out of the earlier analysis of approximately 580 of the donors. A later analysis found that HLA-associated TCR beta chains were more clonally expanded and had lower generation probabilities than equally common non-associated chains. The classifier was reported to diagnose cytomegalovirus status with high specificity and sensitivity in both the original and validation cohorts. In a later analysis, most CMV-associated TCR beta chains were found to appear HLA-restricted, with HLA associations seemingly driven largely by CMV exposure. An association between a missense DCLRE1C variant and V-gene and J-gene trimming of TCR beta chains was found in a later genetic analysis and replicated in an independent cohort. Three of the identified cytomegalovirus-associated TCR beta chains were confirmed in vitro to be specific for cytomegalovirus antigens. While some public TCRs were present in many individuals, most TCR sequences turned up only very rarely across donors. When HLA alleles, especially DR and DQ, strongly co-occurred, attributing TCR associations to individual alleles was difficult. Because the 87-base-pair reads could not distinguish some IMGT-functional V segments, including TRBV6-2 and TRBV6-3, those segments were excluded. In the study, 150 to 200 TCR beta chains were listed as associated with cytomegalovirus. A further reported finding was that TCR beta sequences accurately predicted the HLA-A and HLA-B alleles for most subjects in the first cohort. Linkage disequilibrium might explain the correlated functional status among segregating V segments, but an unknown experimental factor could not be excluded. In a later analysis, several top co-occurrence clusters were reported to appear linked to parvovirus B19, influenza, CMV and Epstein-Barr virus. The sequencing pipeline was judged likely to have produced a cluster of highly shared sequence variants as a technical artifact.

The library was prepared using the immunoSEQ multiplex PCR assay. A mixture of 60 forward primers for TCR Vbeta segments and 13 reverse primers for TCR Jbeta segments was used in the multiplex PCR. Amplification of the CDR3 region of rearranged TCR beta genes was performed with a multiplex PCR assay on genomic DNA. The Illumina HiSeq System was used to sequence the amplified TCR beta libraries as 87-base-pair reads. From the authors' description of their analysis: A later analysis tallied approximately 87 million unique TCR beta chains across the 700 or so repertoires, and some 12 million of those chains were shared by two or more donors. Raw reads were error-corrected and collapsed into unique sequences by a nearest-neighbor algorithm in which closely related sequences were merged to remove PCR and sequencing errors. Alignment of CDR3 sequences to IMGT reference sequences was used to assign V, D and J gene segments. Each retained sequence needed at least a six-nucleotide match to both a V gene segment and a J gene segment. Rearrangements were called productive when the CDR3 lacked stop codons and stayed in frame with V and J; all others were non-productive. Following IMGT convention, CDR3 was defined as the stretch from the second conserved V-encoded cysteine up to the conserved J-encoded phenylalanine. The earlier analysis of some 580 of the donors excluded any sequence lacking an unambiguous match to a single V gene segment. In an earlier analysis of more than 500 of the donors, a V segment was called functional when productive rearrangements were above 56.7%, and segregating when the standard deviation between donors exceeded 5%. A statistical classification framework was built for diagnosing cytomegalovirus status from the catalog of TCR beta chain sequences. In a later analysis, TCR nucleotide sequences were compared against IMGT/GENE-DB human TR gene sequences so that V and J genes could be assigned. In a later analysis, CDR3 sequences and most-parsimonious VDJ recombination scenarios were assigned using the TCRdist pipeline. In a later analysis, every TCR beta chain was defined by the combination of its CDR3 amino acid sequence and its V-gene family, and reads without a unique V-gene family were dropped. A later analysis removed 550 to 700 highly shared, low-generation-probability nucleotide sequences to deal with suspected cross-contamination and a sequencing artifact. A later analysis calculated a clonal expansion index for each public chain from normalized within-repertoire ranks of inferred template counts. Generation probabilities in a later analysis came from a VDJ recombination model fitted to out-of-frame rearrangements, and those results were checked against IGoR. In a later analysis, hypergeometric tests were used to score TCR-TCR, TCR-HLA and TCR-CMV co-occurrence, with a repertoire-size bias correction applied to TCR pairs. False discovery rates were estimated in a later analysis by permuting HLA or CMV assignments 20 times. In a later analysis, co-occurring TCRs were grouped using DBSCAN, with TCRdist sequence similarity added in when clustering inside HLA-allele-positive subsets. Repertoires with fewer than 30,000 or more than 120,000 public chains were left out of co-occurrence clustering, as were about 5 repertoires with anomalous nucleotide sharing. Drawn from immuneACCESS, this table holds only the in-frame rearrangements with V and J called that TCRdb kept. Clones are partly lost; checked studies trace under half to an unresolved V gene and leave the rest unexplained. That table is the source of V, J and clone size, and D and trimming were worked out from the DNA. The table for this sample lists about 150,000 clones; 60% to 75% of them were counted only once. The ten largest clonotypes hold about 3% of the sample.

The receptor was derived from a man aged 18 to 29 in good health and CMV-seronegative. The sample taken for sequencing was PBMCs. The sequence joins TRBV2 to TRBJ1-1; 8 nucleotides in the junction match TRBD1. The CDR3 amino acid sequence is: CASSRDRFMNTEAFF. The DNA reads TGTGCCAGCAGTCGGGACAGGTTCATGAACACTGAAGCTTTCTTT.